This T cell receptor (beta chain) was identified in a study of spatial heterogeneity in lung cancer. Points from the study as a whole: The study found that expanded intratumoral alpha and beta TCR counts tracked tumor mutation counts. Ubiquitous and regional expanded TCR counts tracked ubiquitous and regional nonsynonymous mutations, respectively.

This clonotype was detected ten times or more. Antigen specificity is unknown. This beta chain was picked up by a library intended for alpha chains and is off target, so its count carries little meaning. Time point in this sample: sample taken at primary tumor resection. The CDR3 runs 11 residues. V was pared by 3 bases and J by 4 bases, with 7 bases between. Germline CDR1 DFQATT, CDR2 SNEGSKA (reference sequence). A distinct unique molecular identifier was carried by each TCR cDNA molecule. TCRdb redid the calling of the 5' RACE reads with MiXCR, one entry per CDR3 protein. Of around 16,000 distinct CDR3 sequences listed, 6.5% to 8% were seen once; the top ten hold roughly a fifth.

The clonotype originates from a female donor with early-stage non-small cell lung cancer. This material consisted of lung tumor tissue, taken at surgery. This chain joins TRBV20-1 and TRBJ2-7; D remains unclear. CDR3 sequence (DNA): TGCAGTGCTAGTCGCGAATACGAGCAGTACTTC. It codes for CSASREYEQYF.